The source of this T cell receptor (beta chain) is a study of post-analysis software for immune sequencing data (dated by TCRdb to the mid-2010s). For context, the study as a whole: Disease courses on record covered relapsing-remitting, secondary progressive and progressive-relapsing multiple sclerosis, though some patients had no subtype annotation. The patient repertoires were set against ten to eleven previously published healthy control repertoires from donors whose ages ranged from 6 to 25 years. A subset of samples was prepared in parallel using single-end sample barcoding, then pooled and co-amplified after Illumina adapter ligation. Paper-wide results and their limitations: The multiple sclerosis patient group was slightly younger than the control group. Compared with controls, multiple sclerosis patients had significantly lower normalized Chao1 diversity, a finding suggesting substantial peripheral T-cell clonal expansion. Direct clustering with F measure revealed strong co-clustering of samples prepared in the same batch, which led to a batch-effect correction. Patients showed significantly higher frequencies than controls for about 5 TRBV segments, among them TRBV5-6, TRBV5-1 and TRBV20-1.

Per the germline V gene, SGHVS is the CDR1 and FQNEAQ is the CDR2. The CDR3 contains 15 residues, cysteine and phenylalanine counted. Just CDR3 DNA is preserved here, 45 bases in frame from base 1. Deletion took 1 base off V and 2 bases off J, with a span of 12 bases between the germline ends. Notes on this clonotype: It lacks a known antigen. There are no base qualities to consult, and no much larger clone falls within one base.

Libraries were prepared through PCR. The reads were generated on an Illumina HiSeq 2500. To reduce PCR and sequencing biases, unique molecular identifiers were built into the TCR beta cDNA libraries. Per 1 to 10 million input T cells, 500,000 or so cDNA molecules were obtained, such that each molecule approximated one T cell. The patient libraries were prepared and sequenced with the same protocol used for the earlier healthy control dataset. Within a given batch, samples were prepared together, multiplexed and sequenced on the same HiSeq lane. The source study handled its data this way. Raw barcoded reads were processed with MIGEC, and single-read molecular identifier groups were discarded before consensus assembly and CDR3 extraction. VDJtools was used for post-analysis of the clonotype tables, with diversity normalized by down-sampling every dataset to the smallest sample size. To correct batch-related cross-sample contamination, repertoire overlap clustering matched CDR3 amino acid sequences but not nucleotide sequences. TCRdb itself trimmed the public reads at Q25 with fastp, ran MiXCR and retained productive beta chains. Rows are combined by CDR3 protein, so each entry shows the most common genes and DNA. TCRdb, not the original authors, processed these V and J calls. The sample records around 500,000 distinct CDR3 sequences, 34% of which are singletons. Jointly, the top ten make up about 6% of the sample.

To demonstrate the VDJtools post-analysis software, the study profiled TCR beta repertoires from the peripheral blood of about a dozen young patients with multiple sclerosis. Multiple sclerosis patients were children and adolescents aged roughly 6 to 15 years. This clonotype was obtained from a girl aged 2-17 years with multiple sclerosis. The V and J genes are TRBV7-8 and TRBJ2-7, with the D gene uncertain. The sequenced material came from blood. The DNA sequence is TGTGCCAGCAGCTTAGGCGGCGATAGCCCCTACGAGCAGTACTTC. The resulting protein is CASSLGGDSPYEQYF.